The 25 T cell receptor beta chains listed next were all sequenced from one sample in a study of T cells in localized non-small cell lung cancer. Generated by immunoSEQ multiplex PCR, the TCRdb table keeps only in-frame clones and is missing some. Of almost 8,500 clones in the sample, roughly 60% were seen once. The input for sequencing was lymph node tissue, taken before any cancer treatment. The receptors shown here come from a male donor older than 55 with stage I squamous cell lung carcinoma.

The chain couples TRBV18 to TRBJ2-3; 8 bases align to TRBD2. The germline gives CDR1 KGHSH, CDR2 LQKENI. The CDR3 runs 16 residues. V was clipped by 1 base and J by 2 bases; unmatched bases: 5. The CDR3 DNA reads TGTGCCAGCTCACCACGGTTAGCGGGAATCACAGATACGCAGTATTTT. Its translation: CASSPRLAGITDTQYF.

V is TRBV30 and J is TRBJ2-3, with D possibly being TRBD2 (6 bases). This CDR3 comprises 14 residues. Germline V gene data show CDR1 as GTSNPN and CDR2 as SVGIG (reference sequence). V was shortened by 0 bases and J by 4 bases, with 11 bases between the two germline ends. The CDR3 nucleotides read TGTGCCTGGAGTGTAGTGGGAGGCGCAGATACGCAGTATTTT. Protein product: CAWSVVGGADTQYF.

V usage is TRBV19 and J usage is TRBJ1-2, with D possibly being TRBD1 (5 bases). Trimming left V 6 bases short and J 3 bases short, with 17 bases between. The CDR3 is 15 residues long. Germline V lookup: CDR1 LNHDA, CDR2 SQIVND (reference sequence). The CDR3 region has the DNA TGTGCCAGTAGGAGGGGAGGAGGCACCGACTATGGCTACACCTTC. Translated, it gives CASRRGGGTDYGYTF.

The chain has TRBV18 and TRBJ2-2; D is uncertain. Trimming shortened V by 3 bases and J by 4 bases, and 6 bases separated the two germline ends. This CDR3 is built from 13 residues. Germline-derived CDR1 and CDR2 are KGHSH and LQKENI. CDR3 loop: CASSPQVTGELFF. In nucleotides, the CDR3 is TGTGCCAGCTCACCGCAGGTCACCGGGGAGCTGTTTTTT.

Written as DNA, the CDR3 is TGTGCCAGCAGGACAGGACCTAACTATGGCTACACCTTC. It codes for CASRTGPNYGYTF. The chain recombines TRBV6-8 with TRBJ1-2; the D gene is possibly TRBD1 (6 bases). In germline, CDR1 is MNHGY, CDR2 SAAAGT. V was cut by 6 bases and J by 0 bases, with 8 bases left in between. The CDR3 totals 13 residues.

This clone was observed a handful of times. The chain couples TRBV2 to TRBJ2-3; D uncertain. The germline CDR1 and CDR2 sequences are SNHLY and FYNNEI. The length of the CDR3 is 14 residues. V was trimmed by 4 bases and J by 2 bases, leaving 10 bases between them. The CDR3 loop is CASSASVNTDTQYF. The CDR3 DNA reads as TGTGCCAGCAGTGCATCCGTCAACACAGATACGCAGTATTTT.

This clone was counted only a few times. The CDR3 region has the DNA TGTGCCAGCAGTTACTCGAGGGTTAGCGCGGGACCAATCGAGCAGTTCTTC. Its translation: CASSYSRVSAGPIEQFF. This chain uses TRBV6-8 with TRBJ2-1; perhaps TRBD2 as D (6 bases). This CDR3 spans 17 amino acids. The V gene's germline CDR1 is MNHGY and CDR2 SAAAGT. Trimming left V 0 bases short and J 10 bases short, with 22 bases between.

The rearrangement joins TRBV12-5 to TRBJ2-7; perhaps TRBD1 as D (5 bases). The CDR3 is 13 amino acids. Deletions cut 4 bases from V and 7 bases from J, with 14 bases between. Germline loops: CDR1 LGHNT, CDR2 FRNRAP. CDR3 in amino acids: CASGSLGAGEQYF. The DNA of the CDR3 is TGTGCTAGTGGTTCCCTCGGCGCAGGGGAGCAGTACTTC.

This clone was counted between two and nine times. The V and J genes are TRBV9 and TRBJ1-2; D unresolved. Germline V gives CDR1 SGDLS, CDR2 YYNGEE. The CDR3 extends over 14 amino acids. With 0 bases removed from V and 2 bases from J, the gap between germline ends came to 8 bases. For the CDR3, the DNA is TGTGCCAGCAGCGTAGTGCCTCAGAACTATGGCTACACCTTC. Protein product: CASSVVPQNYGYTF.

This clone was detected a few times. CDR3 in amino acids: CASSATSTGELFF. CDR3 nucleotides: TGTGCCAGCAGCGCGACTAGCACCGGGGAGCTGTTTTTT. The V gene is TRBV9, the J gene TRBJ2-2, with D possibly TRBD2 on 6 matching bases. Germline V gene data show CDR1 as SGDLS and CDR2 as YYNGEE. Trimming removed 3 bases at V and 4 bases at J, with 7 bases between. The CDR3 spans 13 residues.

The chain carries TRBV28 and TRBJ2-7, with D possibly TRBD1 on 6 matching bases. The germline gives CDR1 MDHEN, CDR2 SYDVKM. The CDR3 totals 14 residues. V lost 7 bases to trimming and J lost 3 bases, with 16 bases between them. The CDR3 DNA reads TGTGCCAGCAATTTCCCAGGGGCAGGCTACGAGCAGTACTTC. As protein: CASNFPGAGYEQYF.

The rearrangement links TRBV15 to TRBJ1-2; D remains unclear. CDR3 length equals 14 residues. Germline loops: CDR1 LNHNV, CDR2 YYDKDF (reference sequence). Trimming pared 0 bases from V and 8 bases from J, leaving 13 bases between. The CDR3 nucleotides are TGTGCCACCAGCAGAGATTACCCAGCGGGAGGCTACACCTTC. Amino acid sequence: CATSRDYPAGGYTF.

A word on this clone: An end of the junction does not agree with germline; a read error may underlie this. The chain carries TRBV6-8 and TRBJ2-1; perhaps TRBD1 as D (5 bases). CDR1 and CDR2 from the germline V gene are MNHGY and SAAAGT. The length of the CDR3 is 12 residues. DNA of the CDR3: TGTGCCATCAGTACAGGAGAATATGAGCAGTTCTTC. It is translated as CAISTGEYEQFF.

The V call is TRBV29-1, the J call TRBJ2-3; 7 bases are shared with TRBD2. V shed 3 bases, J shed 0 bases, and the junction held 9 bases outside the gene matches. The CDR3 is 16 residues long. The germline CDR1 and CDR2 sequences are SQVTM and ANQGSEA. Written as DNA, the CDR3 is TGCAGCGTTGATTGGGGTTGGACTAGAAGCACAGATACGCAGTATTTT. Its protein is CSVDWGWTRSTDTQYF.

This sequence joins TRBV5-1 and TRBJ1-2; no reliable D call. The germline V gene has CDR1 SGHRS and CDR2 YFSETQ. The CDR3 totals 14 residues. Between the trimmed V and J ends, which lost 4 bases and 4 bases, there was a span of 14 bases. In nucleotides, the CDR3 is TGCGCCAGCAGCCCTGAAGGTCGGTCCTATGGCTACACCTTC. Encoded protein: CASSPEGRSYGYTF. The entire variable domain, with the rest obtained from reference TRBV5-1 and TRBJ1-2, is as follows: KAGVTQTPRYLIKTRGQQVTLSCSPISGHRSVSWYQQTPGQGLQFLFEYFSETQRNKGNFPGRFSGRQFSNSRSEMNVSTLELGDSALYLCASSPEGRSYGYTFGSGTRLTVV.

A single count supports this clone. The J gene is TRBJ2-5, the V gene TRBV6-8; TRBD1 agrees at 10 bases. Germline CDR1 MNHGY, CDR2 SAAAGT. The CDR3 spans 14 residues. V lost 10 bases, J lost 2 bases, and 7 bases stayed unmatched. The CDR3 reads CAIREDRGQETQYF. DNA for the CDR3: TGTGCCATCAGGGAGGACAGGGGGCAAGAGACCCAGTACTTC.

CDR3 nucleotides: TGTGCCAGCGCGAGGGGGACGGACAATGAGCAGTTCTTC. Translation gives CASARGTDNEQFF. This sequence joins TRBV18 and TRBJ2-1; a weak D match, TRBD1 (6 bases). The CDR3 sequence is 13 residues long. V lost 8 bases and J lost 5, with 13 bases in between. Germline CDR1 reads KGHSH; CDR2 reads LQKENI.

This sequence joins TRBV18 and TRBJ2-7, with TRBD1 identical over 7 bases. Trimming removed 3 bases from V and 3 bases from J; junction bases left unmatched: 5. The CDR3 extends over 14 amino acids. Germline CDR1 reads KGHSH; CDR2 reads LQKENI. The CDR3, as DNA: TGTGCCAGCTCACCTCCGGGACAGCTCTACGAGCAGTACTTC. Translating gives CASSPPGQLYEQYF.

CDR3 DNA: TGTGCCAGCTCAACTTCGACAGGGGTTGGAAACACCATATATTTT. Protein: CASSTSTGVGNTIYF. V and J are TRBV18 and TRBJ1-3; 8 positions match TRBD1. CDR3 length equals 15 residues. Losses at the gene ends were 5 bases for V and 3 bases for J; bases not matched to a gene: 6. Looked up from germline, CDR1 is KGHSH and CDR2 is LQKENI.

This clone has only one observation. The chain couples TRBV19 to TRBJ1-2, with D possibly TRBD1 on 6 matching bases. CDR1 and CDR2 (germline): LNHDA, SQIVND (reference sequence). This CDR3 has 11 residues. In DNA form, the CDR3 reads TGTGGAACACAGGGCCCCTATGGCTACACCTTC. The encoded protein is CGTQGPYGYTF.

This clone was picked up a small number of times. CDR3 nucleotide sequence: TGTGCCAGCAGTAGGTCTGGATACGAGCAGTACTTC. Encoded protein: CASSRSGYEQYF. The chain employs TRBV6-8 and TRBJ2-7; D gene unclear. With 5 bases removed from V and 4 bases from J, the gap between germline ends came to 9 bases. CDR1 is MNHGY, CDR2 SAAAGT, per germline. This CDR3 has 12 residues.

The chain employs TRBV10-2 and TRBJ2-7, with unresolved D. This CDR3 is 14 amino acids long. V shed 2 bases and J shed 0 bases, with 8 bases lying between them. Germline CDR1 and CDR2: WSHSY and SAAADI. The CDR3 loop reads CASSEDLYSYEQYF. CDR3 nucleotides: TGCGCCAGCAGTGAGGATCTCTACTCCTACGAGCAGTACTTC.

The chain employs TRBV19 and TRBJ2-3, with 9 bases fitting TRBD2. The length of the CDR3 is 16 residues. Germline-derived CDR1 and CDR2 are LNHDA and SQIVND (reference sequence). The V gene end was trimmed by 10 bases and the J gene end by 2 bases; junction bases not matched to a gene: 13. The CDR3: CATRPLAGVHTDTQYF. The CDR3 coding sequence is TGTGCCACCAGACCACTAGCGGGCGTACACACAGATACGCAGTATTTT.

V gene TRBV19 combines with J gene TRBJ2-6; a possible D gene is TRBD2 (5 bases). Trimming took off 5 bases at V and 4 bases at J, with 12 bases between the two ends. The CDR3 runs to 15 residues. CDR1 is LNHDA and CDR2 is SQIVND in the germline V gene (reference sequence). The DNA for the CDR3 is TGTGCCAGTAGTCTACGAGGGTCCGGGGCCAACGTCCTGACTTTC. Protein sequence: CASSLRGSGANVLTF. The full variable domain, in which reference TRBV19 and TRBJ2-6 provide the parts outside the CDR3, is DGGITQSPKYLFRKEGQNVTLSCEQNLNHDAMYWYRQDPGQGLRLIYYSQIVNDFQKGDIAEGYSVSREKKESFPLTVTSAQKNPTAFYLCASSLRGSGANVLTFGAGSRLTVL.

The V and J genes are TRBV19 and TRBJ1-5, with D hard to call. V was trimmed by 6 bases and J by 6 bases, leaving 12 bases between them. This CDR3 has 13 residues. Germline V gene sequence: CDR1 LNHDA, CDR2 SQIVND (reference sequence). CDR3 DNA: TGTGCCAGTAGGAGCATGTTGTCTCAGCCCCAGCATTTT. It encodes CASRSMLSQPQHF.